This T cell receptor beta chain was retrieved from a study of T cell responses to AZD1222 COVID-19 vaccine. The study's findings and limits: None of the repertoires were sampled until the peak T cell response had passed. The CD4 TCRs associated with vaccination extended across spike and predominated at 160-218 and 743-854. Possibly, clonal diversity was underestimated; donors were largely white British and included more females. Only 6 or 7 people who got AZD1222 tested seropositive at baseline.

Profiled with immunoSEQ multiplex PCR; TCRdb holds only in-frame clones, not every one. Here the sample spans over 100,000 clones, more than 75% being singletons. The CDR3 extends over 12 amino acids. The germline V gene encodes CDR1 MNHNS and CDR2 SASEGT. Trimming removed 3 bases at V and 4 bases at J, with 6 bases between. A remark on this clone: As yet, its antigen is unknown.

Sample: peripheral blood, taken 28 days after the second AZD1222 dose. The rearrangement joins TRBV6-1 to TRBJ1-2, with unresolved D. The receptor was derived from an adult who received the AZD1222 COVID-19 vaccine. The CDR3 protein is CASSDNSYGYTF. Written as DNA, the CDR3 is TGTGCCAGCAGTGACAACAGCTATGGCTACACCTTC.